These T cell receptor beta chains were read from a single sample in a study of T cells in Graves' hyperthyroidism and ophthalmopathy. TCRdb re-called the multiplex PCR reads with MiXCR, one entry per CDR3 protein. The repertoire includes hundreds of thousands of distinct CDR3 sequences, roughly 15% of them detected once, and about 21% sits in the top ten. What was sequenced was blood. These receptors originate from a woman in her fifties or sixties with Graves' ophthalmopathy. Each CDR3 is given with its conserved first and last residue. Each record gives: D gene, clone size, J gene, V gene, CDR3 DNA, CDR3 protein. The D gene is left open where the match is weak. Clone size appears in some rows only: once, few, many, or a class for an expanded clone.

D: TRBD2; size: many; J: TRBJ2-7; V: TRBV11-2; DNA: TGTGCCAGCAGCTTTACGGGGGCTGGCGGGAGGACCTACGAGCAGTACTTC; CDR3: CASSFTGAGGRTYEQYF
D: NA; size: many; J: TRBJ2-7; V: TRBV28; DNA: TGTGCCAGCAGACTGAGAACAGATGCCTACGAGCAGTACTTC; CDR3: CASRLRTDAYEQYF
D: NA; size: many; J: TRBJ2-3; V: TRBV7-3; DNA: TGTGCCAGCAGCTTATCTCACTCCACAGATACGCAGTATTTT; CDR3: CASSLSHSTDTQYF
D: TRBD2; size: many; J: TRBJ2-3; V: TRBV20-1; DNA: TGCAGTGCTGAGACAGGGGGGACTAGCGGGAGCACAGATACGCAGTATTTT; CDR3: CSAETGGTSGSTDTQYF
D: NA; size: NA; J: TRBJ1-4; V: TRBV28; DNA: TGTGCCAGCAGTAATGTGGGCGATTGGGATGAAAAACTGTTTTTT; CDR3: CASSNVGDWDEKLFF
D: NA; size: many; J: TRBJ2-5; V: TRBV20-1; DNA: TGCAGTGCTAGAGATCTGAGAGGATCCCCTCCGGAGACCCAGTACTTC; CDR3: CSARDLRGSPPETQYF
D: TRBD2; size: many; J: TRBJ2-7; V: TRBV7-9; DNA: TGTGCCAGCAGCTCCCCCGGTGTTAGCGGGAGGTCCGCGGCGCAGTACTTC; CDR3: CASSSPGVSGRSAAQYF
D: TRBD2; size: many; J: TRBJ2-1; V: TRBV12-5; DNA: TGTGCTAGTGGTTTGGCCTTCAATAGCGGGAGGGGAATTAATGAGCAGTTCTTC; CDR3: CASGLAFNSGRGINEQFF
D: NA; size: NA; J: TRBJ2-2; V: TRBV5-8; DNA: TGTGCCAGCAGCTTGATTGGGGGGCCGAGGACCGGGGAGCTGTTTTTT; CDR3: CASSLIGGPRTGELFF
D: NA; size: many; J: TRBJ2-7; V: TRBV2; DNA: TGTGCCAGCAGTGAGGGTAACCATCTCGGGTACGAGCAGTACTTC; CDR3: CASSEGNHLGYEQYF
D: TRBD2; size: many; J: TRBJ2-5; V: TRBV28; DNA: TGTGCCAGCAGTTCTGGACTAGCGGAAAGGGAGACCCAGTACTTC; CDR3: CASSSGLAERETQYF
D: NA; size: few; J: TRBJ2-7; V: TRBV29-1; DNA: TGCAGCGTTGGAGACTTGCTCTACGAGCAGTACTTC; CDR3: CSVGDLLYEQYF
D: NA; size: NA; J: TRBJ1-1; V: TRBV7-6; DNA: TGTGCCAGCAGCCCCCCGAGTCTGGGGGGCACTGAAGCTTTCTTT; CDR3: CASSPPSLGGTEAFF
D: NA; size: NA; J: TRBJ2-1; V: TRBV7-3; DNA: TGTGCCAGCAGCTTACCACCACCCAATGAGCAGTTCTTC; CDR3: CASSLPPPNEQFF
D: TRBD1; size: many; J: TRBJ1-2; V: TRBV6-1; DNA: TGTGCCAGCAGTTCAAGCGACAGGGAGGCGTATGGCTACACCTTC; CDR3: CASSSSDREAYGYTF
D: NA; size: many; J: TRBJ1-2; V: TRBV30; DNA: TGTGCCTGGAGTGCCAGAACAGGGAATAACTATGGCTACACCTTC; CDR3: CAWSARTGNNYGYTF
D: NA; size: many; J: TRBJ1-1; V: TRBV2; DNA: TGTGCCAGCAGTGAGGAGGGTATAGCTTTCTTT; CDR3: CASSEEGIAFF
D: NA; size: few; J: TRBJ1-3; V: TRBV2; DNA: TGTGCCAGTGGACGGAGCTCTGGAAACACCATATATTTT; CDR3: CASGRSSGNTIYF
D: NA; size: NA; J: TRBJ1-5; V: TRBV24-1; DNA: TGTGCCAGCAGCCGCAGGGGCCGGGCTCAGCCCCAGCATTTT; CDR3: CASSRRGRAQPQHF
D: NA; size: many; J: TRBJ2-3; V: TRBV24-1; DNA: TGTGCCACCAGTGATTTGGGAGAGACTAGCACAGATACGCAGTATTTT; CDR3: CATSDLGETSTDTQYF
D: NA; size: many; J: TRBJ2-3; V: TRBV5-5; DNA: TGTGCCAGCAGCTACTACCCTGGAGAGGATACGCAGTATTTT; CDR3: CASSYYPGEDTQYF
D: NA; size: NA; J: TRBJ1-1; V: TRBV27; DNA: TGTGCCAGCAGTACAAATACAGGGTTCACTGAAGCTTTCTTT; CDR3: CASSTNTGFTEAFF
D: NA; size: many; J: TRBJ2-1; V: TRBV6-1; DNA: TGTGCCAGCAGTTCCTCCGTCGGTAGCGGCTACAATGAGCAGTTCTTC; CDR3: CASSSSVGSGYNEQFF
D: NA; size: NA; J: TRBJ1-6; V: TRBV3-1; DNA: TGTGCCAGCAGCCAAAGGGATTATAATTCACCCCTCCACTTT; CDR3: CASSQRDYNSPLHF
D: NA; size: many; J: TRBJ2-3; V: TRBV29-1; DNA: TGCAGCGTTGGGTCGGGATTCACAGATACGCAGTATTTT; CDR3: CSVGSGFTDTQYF
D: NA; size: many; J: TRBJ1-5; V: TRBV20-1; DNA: TGCAGTGCTAACCGACCCCCGTCGGATCAGCCCCAGCATTTT; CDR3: CSANRPPSDQPQHF
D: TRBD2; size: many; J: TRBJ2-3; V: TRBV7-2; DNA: TGTGCCAGCAGCTTATTGGCGGGAGGTTCAGATACGCAGTATTTT; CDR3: CASSLLAGGSDTQYF
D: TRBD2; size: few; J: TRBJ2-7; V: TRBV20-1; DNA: TGCAGTGCTAACCGACTAGCGGGAGAACAGCAGTACTTC; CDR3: CSANRLAGEQQYF
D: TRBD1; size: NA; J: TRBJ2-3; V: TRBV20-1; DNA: TGCAGTGCTAGAGATAGTCAGGGGGCGAGGGGCACAGATACGCAGTATTTT; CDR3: CSARDSQGARGTDTQYF
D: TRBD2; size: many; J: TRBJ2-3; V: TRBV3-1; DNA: TGTGCCAGCAGCCACAGCGGGAGGGATGCAGATACGCAGTATTTT; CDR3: CASSHSGRDADTQYF
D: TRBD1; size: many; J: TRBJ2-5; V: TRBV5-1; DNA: TGCGCCAGCAGCCTCGGACAGGGGGCGCCGATGGAGTACTTC; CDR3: CASSLGQGAPMEYF
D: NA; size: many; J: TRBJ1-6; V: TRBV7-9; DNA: TGTGCCAGCAGCTTAGGGGCAGGGCGAAATTCACCCCTCCACTTT; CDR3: CASSLGAGRNSPLHF
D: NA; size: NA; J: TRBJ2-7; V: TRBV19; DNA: TGTGCCAGTACTACCCGGGGGCTCTACGAGCAGTACTTC; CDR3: CASTTRGLYEQYF
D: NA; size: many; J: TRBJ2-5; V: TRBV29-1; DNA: TGCAGCGGGGGCGGACTAGAGACCCAGTACTTC; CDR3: CSGGGLETQYF
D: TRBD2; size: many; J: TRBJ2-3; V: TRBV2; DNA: TGTGCCAGCAGGCTAGCGGGAATGGCAGATACGCAGTATTTT; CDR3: CASRLAGMADTQYF
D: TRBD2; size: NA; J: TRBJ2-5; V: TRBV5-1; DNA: TGCGCCAGCAGCATACTTAGCGGGGTCCAAGAGACCCAGTACTTC; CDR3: CASSILSGVQETQYF
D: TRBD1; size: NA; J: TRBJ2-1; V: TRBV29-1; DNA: TGCAGCGTACGGAGTCAGGGGGTCCGTGAGCAGTTCTTC; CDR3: CSVRSQGVREQFF
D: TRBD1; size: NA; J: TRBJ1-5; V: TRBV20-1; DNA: TGCAGTGCGGCAGGGGGCGCGAGTGGGAATCAGCCCCAGCATTTT; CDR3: CSAAGGASGNQPQHF
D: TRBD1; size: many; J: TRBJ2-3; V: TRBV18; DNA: TGTGCCAGCTCTCGGACAGGGGACGGGTTCGCAGATACGCAGTATTTT; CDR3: CASSRTGDGFADTQYF
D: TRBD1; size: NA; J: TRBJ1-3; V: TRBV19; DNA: TGTGCCAGTGTGCCAATTTCCGGGACAGGGAAAGGAAACACCATATATTTT; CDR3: CASVPISGTGKGNTIYF
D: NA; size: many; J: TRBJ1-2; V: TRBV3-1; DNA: TGTGCCAGCAGCCCTACGGTCCTCTATGGCTACACCTTC; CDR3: CASSPTVLYGYTF
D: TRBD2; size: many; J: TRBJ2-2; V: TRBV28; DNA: TGTGCCAGCAGTTTGGGAGGACTAGCAGCTATCATCACCGGGGAGCTGTTTTTT; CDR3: CASSLGGLAAIITGELFF
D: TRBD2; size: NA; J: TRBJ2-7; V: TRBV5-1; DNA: TGCGCCAGCAGCTTGGATCTACTAGCGGGAGGGTACGAGCAGTACTTC; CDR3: CASSLDLLAGGYEQYF
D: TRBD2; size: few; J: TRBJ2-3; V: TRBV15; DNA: TGTGCCACCAGCAGGATTTATCTGGGACTAGCGGCTCGGGATACGCAGTATTTT; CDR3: CATSRIYLGLAARDTQYF
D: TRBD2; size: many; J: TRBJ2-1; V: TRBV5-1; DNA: TGCGCCAGCAGCTTGGAACTAGCGGGAGGGCGATCCTACAATGAGCAGTTCTTC; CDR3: CASSLELAGGRSYNEQFF
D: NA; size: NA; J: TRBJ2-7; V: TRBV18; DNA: TGTGCCAGCTCACCTGGGGCGACATACTACGAGCAGTACTTC; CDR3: CASSPGATYYEQYF
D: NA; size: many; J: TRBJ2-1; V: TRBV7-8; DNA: TGTGCCAGCAGCCAGAGGGCCAGGGATTGGGAAAATGAGCAGTTCTTC; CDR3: CASSQRARDWENEQFF
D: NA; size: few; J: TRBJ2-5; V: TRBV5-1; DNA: TGCGCCAGCAGCTTGGGGGGGGCCCGGCAAGAGACCCAGTACTTC; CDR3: CASSLGGARQETQYF